What follows are 8 T cell receptor beta chains derived from one specimen sequenced in a study of sequential checkpoint blockade in melanoma. Treatment given: randomized to nivolumab then ipilimumab (arm A) or the reverse (arm B). This table comes from immunoSEQ multiplex PCR, and its TCRdb copy is limited to in-frame clones, with some not included. The sample consists of roughly 31,000 clones, about 86% of them appearing once. The specimen comprised CD8+ T cells sorted from blood (inferred from file names), sampled from a patient given nivolumab and ipilimumab in sequence. The origin of the receptors is a human donor with melanoma.

Regarding this clone: One end of the junction is discordant with germline, which a read error may explain. The chain links TRBV2 to TRBJ2-5; the match to TRBD1 covers 8 bases. The CDR3 runs 15 residues. Germline V gene data show CDR1 as SNHLY and CDR2 as FYNNEI. Here the CDR3 reads CASTEPGGGGETQYF. CDR3 sequence (DNA): TGTGCCAGCACTGAACCAGGGGGCGGAGGGGAGACCCAGTACTTC.

V and J are TRBV28 and TRBJ2-7; 10 bases match TRBD1. After removal of 7 bases from V and 3 bases from J, the junction contained 6 bases not matched to a gene. The CDR3 totals 14 residues. CDR1 MDHEN and CDR2 SYDVKM come from the germline V gene. This chain's CDR3 is CASTSTGGDYEQYF. CDR3 coding DNA: TGTGCCAGCACCTCGACAGGGGGCGACTACGAGCAGTACTTC.

The chain recombines TRBV7-2 with TRBJ2-1; D is perhaps TRBD2 (5 bases). CDR1 SGHTA and CDR2 FQGNSA come from the germline V gene. V was trimmed by 2 bases and J by 9 bases, leaving 14 bases between them. The CDR3 length is 14 residues. CDR3 DNA: TGTGCCAGCAGCTTAATCGTGTCTGCGGGTGAGCAGTTCTTC. Translating it yields CASSLIVSAGEQFF.

The gene calls are TRBV27 and TRBJ1-2, with D tentatively TRBD1 (5 bases). The CDR3 covers 15 residues. Trimming shortened V by 4 bases and J by 4 bases, and 16 bases separated the two germline ends. From germline, CDR1 is MNHEY and CDR2 SMNVEV (reference sequence). In nucleotides, the CDR3 is TGTGCCAGCAGTTCATCCCCGTCAGGGTCCTATGGCTACACCTTC. This encodes CASSSSPSGSYGYTF.

The chain has TRBV5-4 and TRBJ1-2, with D tentatively TRBD1 (6 bases). Trimming took 2 bases from V and 3 from J, leaving 11 bases between them. The CDR3 has 14 amino acids. Per the germline V gene, CDR1 is SGHNT and CDR2 is YYREEE (reference sequence). The CDR3 protein is CASSFSGVYYGYTF. For the CDR3, the DNA is TGTGCCAGCAGCTTCTCAGGGGTCTACTATGGCTACACCTTC.

The V gene is TRBV27, the J gene TRBJ2-2; 8 bases line up with TRBD1. Per the germline V gene, CDR1 is MNHEY and CDR2 is SMNVEV (reference sequence). J lost 4 bases, V lost 7 bases, and 5 bases had no gene match. The CDR3 extends over 14 amino acids. CDR3 protein: CASNHRGSTGELFF. For the CDR3, the DNA is TGTGCCAGCAACCACAGGGGGTCCACCGGGGAGCTGTTTTTT.

The chain carries TRBV27 and TRBJ1-5; no definite D call. CDR3 length equals 13 residues. Trimming stripped 2 bases from V and 6 bases from J, with 8 bases between. In germline, CDR1 is MNHEY, CDR2 SMNVEV (reference sequence). In DNA, the CDR3 is TGTGCCAGCAGTTTACAGGCTGGTCAGCCCCAGCATTTT. Its protein is CASSLQAGQPQHF.

About this clone itself: Additional DNA sequences in this sample encode the identical CDR3. The J gene is TRBJ2-7, the V gene TRBV27; D uncertain. Trimming stripped 4 bases from V and 4 bases from J, with 5 bases between. CDR1 is MNHEY and CDR2 is SMNVEV in the germline V gene (reference sequence). The CDR3 sequence is 11 residues long. The chain's CDR3 is CASSSLYEQYF. The CDR3 DNA is TGTGCCAGCAGTTCCCTGTACGAGCAGTACTTC.